These 27 T cell receptor beta chains originate from one sample sequenced in a study of T cell changes during pregnancy in multiple sclerosis. Repertoires were generated with immunoSEQ multiplex PCR, while TCRdb's copy carries only in-frame clones and drops some. The sample includes 55,000 to 80,000 clones, around 93% seen only once; the top ten take around 3%. The source material was CD8+ T cells from peripheral blood mononuclear cells, sampled in the second trimester of pregnancy. Receptors originate from a female donor with multiple sclerosis, enrolled in a pregnancy study.

The chain joins TRBV7-8 to TRBJ2-1, with D tentatively TRBD2 (5 bases). This CDR3 comprises 15 residues. Germline V gives CDR1 SGHVS, CDR2 FQNEAQ. The ends were cut back, 9 bases at V and 2 bases at J, with 17 bases in the middle. Here the CDR3 reads CASLASLRTYNEQFF. CDR3 coding DNA: TGTGCCAGTTTAGCTAGCCTAAGGACCTACAATGAGCAGTTCTTC.

The V call is TRBV6-5, the J call TRBJ1-1, with 8 bases fitting TRBD1. Germline CDR1 and CDR2: MNHEY and SVGAGI. The junction had 3 bases not matched to a gene; V was cut back by 5 bases and J by 1 base. The CDR3 consists of 14 residues. CDR3 amino acids: CASSDRGRNTEAFF. The CDR3 coding sequence is TGTGCCAGCAGTGACAGGGGCCGGAACACTGAAGCTTTCTTT.

In this sample, this clone turned up once. The chain joins TRBV10-3 to TRBJ2-7; weak D call: TRBD2 (5 bases). This CDR3 is 15 amino acids long. Trimming stripped 4 bases from V and 0 bases from J, with 13 bases between. In germline, CDR1 is ENHRY, CDR2 SYGVKD. CDR3 DNA: TGTGCCATCAGTGGCCCTGAACTAGTCTCCTACGAGCAGTACTTC. Protein product: CAISGPELVSYEQYF.

This clone was observed a handful of times. V and J are TRBV4-1 and TRBJ1-5; D might be TRBD1 (5 bases). Germline loops: CDR1 MGHRA, CDR2 YSYEKL. This CDR3 spans 15 amino acids. V was clipped by 1 base and J by 7 bases, with 14 bases between them. As DNA, the CDR3 is TGCGCCAGCAGCCAAGCGATTCAGGGAGGACAGCCCCAGCATTTT. The encoded protein is CASSQAIQGGQPQHF.

This chain joins TRBV7-9 and TRBJ2-7; D perhaps matches TRBD2 (6 bases). Trimming cost V 5 bases and J 6 bases, with 11 bases left between them. CDR3 length equals 12 residues. Per the germline V gene, CDR1 is SEHNR and CDR2 is FQNEAQ (reference sequence). This chain's CDR3 is CASSGGLFEQYF. CDR3 nucleotide sequence: TGTGCCAGCAGCGGAGGGCTGTTCGAGCAGTACTTC.

V usage is TRBV28 and J usage is TRBJ1-5; unclear D gene. Germline V gives CDR1 MDHEN, CDR2 SYDVKM. CDR3 length: 14 residues. V lost 3 bases, J lost 6 bases, and 12 bases lay in between. In nucleotides, the CDR3 is TGTGCCAGCAGTTTCGTGGGAGGTAGTCAGCCCCAGCATTTT. It is translated as CASSFVGGSQPQHF.

The V and J genes are TRBV4-1 and TRBJ2-7, with 9 bases aligning to TRBD2. The CDR3 totals 16 residues. V trimming: 0 bases; J trimming: 2 bases; junction bases outside the gene matches: 5. CDR1 is MGHRA and CDR2 is YSYEKL in the germline V gene. The CDR3 loop reads CASSQDRLAGTYEQYF. DNA of the CDR3: TGCGCCAGCAGCCAAGACCGGCTAGCGGGGACCTACGAGCAGTACTTC.

This rearrangement joins TRBV12-5 to TRBJ1-2; TRBD1 might be the D (6 bases). The CDR3 runs 12 residues. Per the germline V gene, CDR1 is LGHNT and CDR2 is FRNRAP. The germline V and J ends were trimmed by 4 bases and 3 bases, with 6 bases remaining between them. CDR3 sequence: CASGSGDYGYTF. CDR3 coding DNA: TGTGCTAGTGGTTCAGGGGACTATGGCTACACCTTC.

This clone was observed once. The CDR3 region is CASSLAAGLLDEQYF. The CDR3 DNA reads TGCGCCAGCAGCTTGGCGGCGGGTCTCCTCGACGAGCAGTACTTC. The chain uses TRBV5-1 and TRBJ2-7, with D possibly being TRBD2 (5 bases). Germline V lookup: CDR1 SGHRS, CDR2 YFSETQ. V was pared by 0 bases and J by 5 bases, with 15 bases between. The CDR3 loop spans 15 amino acids.

This clone was counted a single time. This chain connects TRBV5-1 to TRBJ1-1, with a weak D call TRBD1 (6 bases). This CDR3 is 13 amino acids long. Germline V gives CDR1 SGHRS, CDR2 YFSETQ. With 0 bases removed from V and 7 bases from J, the gap between germline ends came to 10 bases. CDR3 loop: CASSLAGVREAFF. For the CDR3, the DNA is TGCGCCAGCAGCTTGGCAGGGGTCCGTGAAGCTTTCTTT.

This chain uses TRBV7-9 with TRBJ2-3; D might be TRBD1 (7 bases). CDR3 length: 15 residues. Per the germline V gene, CDR1 is SEHNR and CDR2 is FQNEAQ (reference sequence). Trimming cost V 2 bases and J 2 bases, with 11 bases left between them. In DNA, the CDR3 is TGTGCCAGCAGCTTACCAGGGGGGCTCACAGATACGCAGTATTTT. Its protein product is CASSLPGGLTDTQYF.

The chain recombines TRBV27 with TRBJ1-1; TRBD1 aligns across 7 bases. This CDR3 is built from 14 residues. CDR1 is MNHEY and CDR2 is SMNVEV in the germline V gene (reference sequence). Trimming removed 6 bases from V and 1 base from J; junction bases left unmatched: 5. CDR3 bases: TGTGCCAGCAGCGCGACAGGGCCGAACACTGAAGCTTTCTTT. Translation gives CASSATGPNTEAFF.

V usage is TRBV4-3 and J usage is TRBJ2-1; D perhaps matches TRBD1 (6 bases). V shed 1 base and J shed 3 bases, with 10 bases lying between them. CDR3 size: 15 residues. In germline, CDR1 is LGHNA, CDR2 YSLEER. In nucleotides, the CDR3 is TGCGCCAGCAGCCAAGGGCAGGGGAACTACAATGAGCAGTTCTTC. Encoded protein: CASSQGQGNYNEQFF.

CDR3 residues: CASSERPPATGELFF. CDR3 bases: TGTGCCAGCAGTGAGAGGCCACCCGCCACCGGGGAGCTGTTTTTT. This chain connects TRBV2 to TRBJ2-2; D not certain. CDR1 and CDR2 from the germline V gene are SNHLY and FYNNEI. V shed 3 bases and J shed 4 bases, with 12 bases lying between them. The length of the CDR3 is 15 residues.

V is TRBV27 and J is TRBJ2-1; D is possibly TRBD1 (7 bases). Trimming removed 9 bases from V and 4 bases from J, with 19 bases in between. The CDR3 runs 15 residues. The germline V gene encodes CDR1 MNHEY and CDR2 SMNVEV (reference sequence). The CDR3 DNA is TGTGCCAGTGCAGGGGGGACGCAAGATTACAATGAGCAGTTCTTC. Translation: CASAGGTQDYNEQFF.

The chain has TRBV5-1 and TRBJ1-2; D perhaps matches TRBD1 (6 bases). Trimming left V 1 base short and J 0 bases short, with 10 bases between. CDR3 length equals 15 residues. CDR1 is SGHRS and CDR2 is YFSETQ in the germline V gene. The CDR3 DNA reads as TGCGCCAGCAGCTTGTTGGGACATTCTAACTATGGCTACACCTTC. It yields the protein CASSLLGHSNYGYTF.

The chain recombines TRBV28 with TRBJ1-5; 9 bases fit TRBD1. V shed 10 bases and J 0 bases; nucleotides not matched to a gene: 7. Germline CDR1 reads MDHEN; CDR2 reads SYDVKM. The CDR3 is made up of 15 amino acids. The CDR3 DNA is TGTGCCACCGGGACAGGGTCTTTTAGCAATCAGCCCCAGCATTTT. The encoded protein is CATGTGSFSNQPQHF. Full variable domain (rest looked up from reference TRBV28 and TRBJ1-5): DVKVTQSSRYLVKRTGEKVFLECVQDMDHENMFWYRQDPGLGLRLIYFSYDVKMKEKGDIPEGYSVSREKKERFSLILESASTNQTSMYLCATGTGSFSNQPQHFGDGTRLSIL.

This clone appeared a few times. This chain joins TRBV11-2 and TRBJ2-1; D call uncertain. This CDR3 has 12 residues. V lost 5 bases and J 5 bases, leaving 7 bases between the germline ends. Germline CDR1 SGHAT, CDR2 FQNNGV. The CDR3 loop reads CASSLTHNEQFF. The CDR3, as DNA: TGTGCCAGCAGCCTAACCCACAATGAGCAGTTCTTC.

The chain combines TRBV27 with TRBJ2-7; 8 nucleotides line up with TRBD2. V lost 7 bases to trimming and J lost 3 bases; unmatched junction nucleotides: 8. Germline V gene sequence: CDR1 MNHEY, CDR2 SMNVEV (reference sequence). The CDR3 extends over 14 amino acids. CDR3 amino acids: CASKSGGADYEQYF. DNA of the CDR3: TGTGCCAGCAAATCGGGGGGGGCCGACTACGAGCAGTACTTC.

The gene calls are TRBV9 and TRBJ1-4; perhaps TRBD1 as D (5 bases). In germline, CDR1 is SGDLS, CDR2 YYNGEE. With 2 bases removed from V and 7 bases from J, the gap between germline ends came to 15 bases. This CDR3 is built from 15 residues. The CDR3 nucleotides read TGTGCCAGCAGCGTCACCCAGGGCGGTGGTGAAAAACTGTTTTTT. Translated: CASSVTQGGGEKLFF.

The gene calls are TRBV9 and TRBJ2-3, with D possibly matching TRBD2 (6 bases). Trimming cost V 0 bases and J 1 base, with 15 bases left between them. Germline assignment: CDR1 SGDLS and CDR2 YYNGEE. The CDR3 length is 17 residues. The CDR3 DNA reads as TGTGCCAGCAGCGTAGCCGTCGGGGGAGGAGGCACAGATACGCAGTATTTT. This codes for CASSVAVGGGGTDTQYF.

This clone has a single count. The chain joins TRBV7-6 to TRBJ2-1; D perhaps matches TRBD1 (5 bases). This CDR3 comprises 14 residues. The germline gives CDR1 SGHVS, CDR2 FNYEAQ. Trimming removed 1 base from V and 5 bases from J, with 9 bases in between. The CDR3 DNA reads as TGTGCCAGCAGCTTAGGGGGCGAGGACAATGAGCAGTTCTTC. Protein: CASSLGGEDNEQFF.

The J gene is TRBJ2-7, the V gene TRBV11-2, with 10 bases that match TRBD1. Germline CDR1 and CDR2: SGHAT and FQNNGV. The CDR3 is 14 amino acids. V was clipped by 3 bases and J by 4 bases; unmatched bases: 3. CDR3 sequence reads: CASSFGTGVYEQYF. The CDR3 nucleotides read TGTGCCAGCAGCTTTGGGACAGGGGTATACGAGCAGTACTTC.

This clone was found once. V gene TRBV6-4 combines with J gene TRBJ2-2, with D maybe TRBD1 (5 bases). In germline, CDR1 is MRHNA, CDR2 SNTAGT. The CDR3 has 16 amino acids. V lost 6 bases, J lost 0 bases, and 14 bases lay in between. The chain's CDR3 is CASSSTDRSNTGELFF. DNA for the CDR3: TGTGCCAGCAGCTCTACTGACAGATCGAACACCGGGGAGCTGTTTTTT.

The chain recombines TRBV7-9 with TRBJ2-7; TRBD2 agrees at 8 bases. V gave up 5 bases and J gave up 2 bases; unmatched junction bases: 11. The germline gives CDR1 SEHNR, CDR2 FQNEAQ (reference sequence). The CDR3 contains 16 residues. CDR3 nucleotides: TGTGCCAGCAGCCGACCGGGACTAGTCCACACCTACGAGCAGTACTTC. This gives the protein CASSRPGLVHTYEQYF.

The V and J genes are TRBV4-1 and TRBJ2-7; 7 nucleotides agree with TRBD2. The CDR3 runs 14 residues. V gave up 3 bases and J gave up 3 bases; unmatched junction bases: 5. The germline CDR1 and CDR2 sequences are MGHRA and YSYEKL. This CDR3 is CASSQPAGNYEQYF. The CDR3 nucleotides are TGCGCCAGCAGCCAGCCAGCGGGGAACTACGAGCAGTACTTC.

V and J are TRBV4-2 and TRBJ2-1, with 10 bases identical to TRBD2. Germline V gives CDR1 LGHNA, CDR2 YNFKEQ. The CDR3 runs to 17 residues. Trimming cost V 0 bases and J 7 bases; bases outside gene matches: 9. This CDR3 is CASSQDYSGRVRNEQFF. CDR3 bases: TGTGCCAGCAGCCAAGATTACAGCGGGAGGGTAAGGAATGAGCAGTTCTTC.